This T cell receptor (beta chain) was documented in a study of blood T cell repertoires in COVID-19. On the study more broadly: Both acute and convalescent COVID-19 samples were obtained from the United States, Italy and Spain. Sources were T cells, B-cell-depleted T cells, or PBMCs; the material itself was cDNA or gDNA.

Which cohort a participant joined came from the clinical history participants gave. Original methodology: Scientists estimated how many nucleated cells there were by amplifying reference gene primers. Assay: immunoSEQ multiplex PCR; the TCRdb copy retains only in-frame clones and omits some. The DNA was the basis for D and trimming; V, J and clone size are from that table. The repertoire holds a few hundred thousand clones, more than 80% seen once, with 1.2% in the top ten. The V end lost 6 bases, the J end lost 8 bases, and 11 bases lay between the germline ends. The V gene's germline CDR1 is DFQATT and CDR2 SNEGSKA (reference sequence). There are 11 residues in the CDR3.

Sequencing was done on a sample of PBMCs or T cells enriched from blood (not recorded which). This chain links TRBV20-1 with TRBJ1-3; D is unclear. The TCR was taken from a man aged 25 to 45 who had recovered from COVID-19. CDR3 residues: CSAHHQDTIYF. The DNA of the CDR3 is TGCAGTGCACATCATCAGGACACCATATATTTT.